This TCR beta chain is from a study of T cell repertoires in cytomegalovirus infection. In the study overall: Evidence of both CMV infection and a matching HLA type came from public TCR beta signatures.

Per germline, CDR1 SEHNR and CDR2 FQNEAQ (reference sequence). V shed 1 base and J shed 8 bases, with 8 bases lying between them. The CDR3 loop spans 12 amino acids. TCRdb reprocessed the reads via MiXCR and lists one record per CDR3 protein. The sample has around 740,000 distinct CDR3 sequences; less than 40% are singletons. Study results and caveats: HLA-C-restricted TCR beta clonotypes specific for CMV led the ex vivo response. Carriage of CMV together with the relevant HLA was identifiable through cumulative public TCR beta family frequency.

A word on this clonotype: Its antigen is as yet unknown.

This TCR came from a human donor in good health (CMV status not recorded). Some clones in this sample may be carry-over from other donors' samples. Sequences were obtained from PBMCs. The chain carries TRBV7-9 and TRBJ1-2; D remains unclear. This CDR3 reads CASSLGGLGYTF. The CDR3 DNA is TGTGCCAGCAGCTTAGGAGGGTTAGGCTACACCTTC.